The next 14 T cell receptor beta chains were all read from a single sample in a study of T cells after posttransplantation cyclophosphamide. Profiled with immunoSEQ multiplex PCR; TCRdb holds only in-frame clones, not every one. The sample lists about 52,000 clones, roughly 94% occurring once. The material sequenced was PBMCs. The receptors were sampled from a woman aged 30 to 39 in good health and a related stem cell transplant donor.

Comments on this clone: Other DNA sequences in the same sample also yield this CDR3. The CDR3: CASSELHSTDTQYF. In nucleotides, the CDR3 is TGTGCCAGCAGTGAACTACACTCCACAGATACGCAGTATTTT. The chain joins TRBV6-4 to TRBJ2-3, with no clear D. Trimming took 3 bases from V and 2 from J, leaving 9 bases between them. Germline V gene lookup returns CDR1 MRHNA and CDR2 SNTAGT. The CDR3 length is 14 residues.

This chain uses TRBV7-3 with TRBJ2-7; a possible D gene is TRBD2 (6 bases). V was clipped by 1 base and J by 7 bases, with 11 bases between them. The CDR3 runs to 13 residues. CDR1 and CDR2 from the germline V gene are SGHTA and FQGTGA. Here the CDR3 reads CASSLILGGEQYF. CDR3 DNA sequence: TGTGCCAGCAGCTTAATTCTGGGGGGTGAGCAGTACTTC.

The CDR3 bases are TGTGCCAGCAGTGAAATCGGCCAGGGGGTGGGCTACACCTTC. Amino acid sequence: CASSEIGQGVGYTF. The chain recombines TRBV2 with TRBJ1-2; 7 nucleotides align to TRBD1. Germline V gene sequence: CDR1 SNHLY, CDR2 FYNNEI. The CDR3 is 14 amino acids. Unmatched junction bases numbered 8, after V lost 2 bases and J lost 8 bases. Filled out from reference TRBV2 and TRBJ1-2, the complete variable domain reads EPEVTQTPSHQVTQMGQEVILRCVPISNHLYFYWYRQILGQKVEFLVSFYNNEISEKSEIFDDQFSVERPDGSNFTLKIRSTKLEDSAMYFCASSEIGQGVGYTFGSGTRLTVV.

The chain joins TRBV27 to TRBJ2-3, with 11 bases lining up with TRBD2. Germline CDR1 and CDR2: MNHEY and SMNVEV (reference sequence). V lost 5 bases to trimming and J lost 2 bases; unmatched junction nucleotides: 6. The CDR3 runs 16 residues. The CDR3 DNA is TGTGCCAGCAGTAAGTCTAGCGGGGGGCCCACAGATACGCAGTATTTT. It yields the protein CASSKSSGGPTDTQYF.

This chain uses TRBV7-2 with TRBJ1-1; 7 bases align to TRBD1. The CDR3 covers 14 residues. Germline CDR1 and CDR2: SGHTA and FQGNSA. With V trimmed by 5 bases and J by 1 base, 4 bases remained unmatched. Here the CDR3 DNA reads TGTGCCAGCAGCCTGACAGGGCGGAACACTGAAGCTTTCTTT. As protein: CASSLTGRNTEAFF.

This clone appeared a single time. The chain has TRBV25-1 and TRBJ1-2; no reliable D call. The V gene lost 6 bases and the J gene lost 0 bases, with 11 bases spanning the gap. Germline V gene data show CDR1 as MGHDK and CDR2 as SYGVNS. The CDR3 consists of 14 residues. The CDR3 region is CASSKGGSNYGYTF. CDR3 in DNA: TGTGCCAGCAGCAAAGGCGGATCTAACTATGGCTACACCTTC.

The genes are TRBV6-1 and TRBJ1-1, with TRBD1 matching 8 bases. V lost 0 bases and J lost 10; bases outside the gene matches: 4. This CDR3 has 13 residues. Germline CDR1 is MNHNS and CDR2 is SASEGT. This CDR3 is CASSEARQGTAFF. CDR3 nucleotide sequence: TGTGCCAGCAGTGAAGCCAGACAGGGGACAGCTTTCTTT.

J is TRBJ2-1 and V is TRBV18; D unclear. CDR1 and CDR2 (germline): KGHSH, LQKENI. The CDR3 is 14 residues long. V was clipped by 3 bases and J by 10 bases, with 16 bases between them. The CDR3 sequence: CASSPRSLENEQFF. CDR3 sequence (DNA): TGTGCCAGCTCACCGCGGAGCTTAGAAAACGAGCAGTTCTTC.

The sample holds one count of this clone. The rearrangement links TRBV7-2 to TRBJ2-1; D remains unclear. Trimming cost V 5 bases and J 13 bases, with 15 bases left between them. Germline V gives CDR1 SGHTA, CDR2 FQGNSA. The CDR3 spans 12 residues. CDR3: CASSIDLHIQFF. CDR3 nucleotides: TGTGCCAGCAGCATAGATTTACATATACAGTTCTTC.

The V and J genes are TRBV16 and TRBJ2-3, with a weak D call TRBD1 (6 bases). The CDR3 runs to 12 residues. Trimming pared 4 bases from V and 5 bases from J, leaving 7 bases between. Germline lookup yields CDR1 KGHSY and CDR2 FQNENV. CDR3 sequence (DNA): TGTGCCAGCAGCCTAGGGGGAGATACGCAGTATTTT. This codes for CASSLGGDTQYF.

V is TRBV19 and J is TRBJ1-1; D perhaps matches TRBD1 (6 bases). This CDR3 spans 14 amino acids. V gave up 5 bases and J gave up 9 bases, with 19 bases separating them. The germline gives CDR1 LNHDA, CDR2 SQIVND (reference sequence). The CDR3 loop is CASSPREGGGKAFF. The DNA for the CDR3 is TGTGCCAGTAGTCCCCGAGAGGGAGGGGGTAAAGCTTTCTTT.

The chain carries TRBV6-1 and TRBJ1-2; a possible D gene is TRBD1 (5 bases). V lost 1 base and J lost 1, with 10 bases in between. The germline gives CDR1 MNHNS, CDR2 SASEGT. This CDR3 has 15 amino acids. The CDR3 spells CASSEGQRINYGYTF. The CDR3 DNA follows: TGTGCCAGCAGTGAAGGACAGAGGATTAACTATGGCTACACCTTC.

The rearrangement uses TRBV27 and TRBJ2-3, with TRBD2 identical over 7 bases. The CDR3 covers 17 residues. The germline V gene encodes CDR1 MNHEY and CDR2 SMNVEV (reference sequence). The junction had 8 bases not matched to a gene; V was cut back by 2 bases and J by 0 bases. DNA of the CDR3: TGTGCCAGCAGTTTAACCATAGCGGGCCTAAGCACAGATACGCAGTATTTT. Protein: CASSLTIAGLSTDTQYF.

The CDR3: CASSQELAGGITQYF. The CDR3 coding sequence is TGTGCCAGCAGCCAAGAGCTAGCGGGGGGGATTACGCAGTATTTT. V is TRBV4-2 and J is TRBJ2-3; 12 positions agree with TRBD2. The CDR3 runs 15 residues. J lost 8 bases, V lost 0 bases, and 3 bases had no gene match. Germline CDR1 reads LGHNA; CDR2 reads YNFKEQ.